A single sample gave rise to the 14 T cell receptor beta chains below, sequenced in a study of T cell repertoires in cytomegalovirus infection. TCRdb reanalysed the reads using MiXCR and keeps one entry per CDR3 protein. The sample yields more than 85,000 distinct CDR3 sequences, about 22% seen once. Sequenced: CD8+ T cells from PBMCs. The receptors come from a human donor in good health (CMV status not recorded). Some clones in this sample may be carry-over from other donors' samples.

This clonotype was seen at least ten times. J is TRBJ2-3 and V is TRBV11-2; tentative D call: TRBD1 (5 bases). CDR3 length: 14 amino acids. Trimming left V 4 bases short and J 4 bases short, with 12 bases between. In germline, CDR1 is SGHAT, CDR2 FQNNGV. In DNA, the CDR3 is TGTGCCAGCAGCTCCGACAGCTGGCCAGATACGCAGTATTTT. It codes for CASSSDSWPDTQYF.

This clonotype showed up just a few times. The chain's CDR3 is CASSRSGGASDTQYF. DNA for the CDR3: TGTGCCAGCAGCCGCAGCGGGGGGGCGTCAGATACGCAGTATTTT. This chain joins TRBV7-2 and TRBJ2-3, with 10 bases fitting TRBD2. This CDR3 has 15 residues. Trimming cost V 5 bases and J 4 bases; bases outside gene matches: 6. Germline CDR1 is SGHTA and CDR2 is FQGNSA.

V usage is TRBV29-1 and J usage is TRBJ2-7; 9 bases fit TRBD1. This CDR3 has 17 residues. With 5 bases clipped from V and 2 bases from J, the junction kept 16 bases outside the gene matches. Germline lookup yields CDR1 SQVTM and CDR2 ANQGSEA. CDR3 DNA: TGCAGCGTTTCTACGCCAACAGGGGGCTCAGATCCCTACGAGCAGTACTTC. It translates to CSVSTPTGGSDPYEQYF.

The chain carries TRBV20-1 and TRBJ2-7, with TRBD2 identical over 7 bases. Germline trimming cut 3 bases from V and 5 bases from J; bases unmatched to any gene: 13. Germline V gene lookup returns CDR1 DFQATT and CDR2 SNEGSKA (reference sequence). The CDR3 totals 15 residues. The CDR3 DNA follows: TGCAGTGCTAGCAGGGTGGGCGGGAGATTCAACGAGCAGTACTTC. It encodes CSASRVGGRFNEQYF.

The CDR3 loop reads CSVEGLAGVEQYF. The DNA for the CDR3 is TGCAGCGTTGAGGGACTAGCGGGAGTCGAGCAGTACTTC. The genes are TRBV29-1 and TRBJ2-7, with 14 positions matching TRBD2. V gave up 3 bases and J gave up 6 bases; unmatched junction bases: 1. The CDR3 covers 13 residues. CDR1 and CDR2 (germline): SQVTM, ANQGSEA.

This sequence joins TRBV12-5 and TRBJ2-7, with D perhaps TRBD1 (5 bases). The CDR3 totals 15 residues. V was cut by 5 bases and J by 2 bases, with 16 bases left in between. Germline V gene lookup returns CDR1 LGHNT and CDR2 FRNRAP. CDR3 bases: TGTGCTAGTGGTCCAAGCCCCAGGGATCCCTACGAGCAGTACTTC. It codes for CASGPSPRDPYEQYF.

This chain joins TRBV11-2 and TRBJ2-1, with TRBD2 identical over 10 bases. Trimming removed 7 bases from V and 9 bases from J; junction bases left unmatched: 9. The CDR3 loop spans 14 amino acids. The V gene's germline CDR1 is SGHAT and CDR2 FQNNGV. The CDR3 reads CASTRAGGFSEQFF. The CDR3 nucleotides are TGTGCCAGCACCCGAGCGGGAGGGTTTAGTGAGCAGTTCTTC.

DNA for the CDR3: TGTGCCAGCAGCTTGTGGGGGGCGCCGGGCCAAGAGACCCAGTACTTC. Its protein is CASSLWGAPGQETQYF. The chain couples TRBV5-4 to TRBJ2-5, with D possibly called TRBD1 or TRBD2 (6 bases each). Germline CDR1 and CDR2: SGHNT and YYREEE (reference sequence). V lost 1 base and J 1 base, leaving 14 bases between the germline ends. The CDR3 is 16 amino acids.

In this sample, this clonotype turned up a few times. V and J are TRBV7-2 and TRBJ2-3; maybe TRBD1 (5 bases). V gave up 5 bases and J gave up 2 bases, with 11 bases separating them. Germline CDR1 reads SGHTA; CDR2 reads FQGNSA. The length of the CDR3 is 14 residues. CDR3 loop: CASSVDRATDTQYF. The CDR3 DNA follows: TGTGCCAGCAGCGTAGACAGAGCCACAGATACGCAGTATTTT.

Concerning this clonotype: A much more abundant neighbour one base away suggests this may be a read error. V gene TRBV7-6 combines with J gene TRBJ1-5; weak D call: TRBD1 (5 bases). Germline assignment: CDR1 SGHVS and CDR2 FNYEAQ. V shed 8 bases and J shed 4 bases, with 18 bases lying between them. The CDR3 spans 15 residues. The chain's CDR3 is CASRGAPGPNQPQHF. For the CDR3, the DNA is TGTGCCAGCCGCGGCGCCCCAGGGCCGAATCAGCCCCAGCATTTT.

This clonotype was detected many times. The chain is built from TRBV7-2 and TRBJ2-1; 7 nucleotides align to TRBD1. The CDR3 contains 15 residues. After removal of 5 bases from V and 3 bases from J, the junction contained 7 bases not matched to a gene. CDR1 is SGHTA, CDR2 FQGNSA, per germline. DNA for the CDR3: TGTGCCAGCAGCCCGTGGGACAGCCTCTACAATGAGCAGTTCTTC. This gives the protein CASSPWDSLYNEQFF.

The rearrangement links TRBV25-1 to TRBJ2-7; 8 bases align to TRBD1. After removal of 2 bases from V and 0 bases from J, the junction contained 9 bases not matched to a gene. This CDR3 contains 17 residues. Germline V gives CDR1 MGHDK, CDR2 SYGVNS. As DNA, the CDR3 is TGTGCCAGCAGTGAAGCAGCCCGGGACAGGAGCTCCTACGAGCAGTACTTC. Encoded protein: CASSEAARDRSSYEQYF.

The CDR3 bases are TGTGCCAGCAGTTTATTTCGGACAGAGCAGTACTTC. This encodes CASSLFRTEQYF. This chain joins TRBV28 and TRBJ2-7; D may be TRBD1 (5 bases). Per the germline V gene, CDR1 is MDHEN and CDR2 is SYDVKM. The CDR3 loop spans 12 amino acids. The germline V and J ends were trimmed by 1 base and 7 bases, with 8 bases remaining between them.

This clonotype was counted ten times or more. The chain is built from TRBV20-1 and TRBJ2-7; TRBD2 agrees at 11 bases. The CDR3 is made up of 15 amino acids. CDR1 and CDR2 from the germline V gene are DFQATT and SNEGSKA (reference sequence). J gave up 2 bases and V 0 bases, and 3 bases lay outside the gene matches. The CDR3 is CSAREGTSGTYEQYF. CDR3 sequence (DNA): TGCAGTGCTAGAGAGGGGACTAGCGGTACCTACGAGCAGTACTTC.